This T cell receptor (beta chain) was obtained from a study of T-cell reconstitution after alpha-beta-depleted transplantation in children. This CDR3 region has 16 residues. V lost 4 bases, J lost 0 bases, and 9 bases stayed unmatched. Looked up from germline, CDR1 is SGHDT and CDR2 is YYEEEE. As it was prepared, the TCRbeta library received unique molecular identifiers. MiXCR was run by TCRdb on the PCR reads, yielding one entry per CDR3 protein. The sample contains about 340,000 distinct CDR3 sequences, roughly 13% of which appear only once. A few counts support this clonotype. The sequenced sample was PBMCs, obtained from the stem cell graft. The chain couples TRBV5-6 to TRBJ1-1, with 7 bases identical to TRBD1. The sequence was obtained from a human donor who donated a stem cell graft to a child with Fanconi anemia. CDR3 bases: TGTGCCAGCAGCCCCCAGGGGGTTCTCATGAACACTGAAGCTTTCTTT. It translates to CASSPQGVLMNTEAFF.